The sequence of this T cell receptor beta chain was determined in a study of blood T cell repertoires in COVID-19 (dated by TCRdb to about 2020). Concerning the study at large: Collaborator samples came from the United States, Italy and Spain and covered acute and convalescent phases of COVID-19. Sample metadata almost always included a de-identified subject ID, COVID-19 status, age in years and sex. Deeply sampled blood TCRbeta repertoires from subjects exposed to, actively infected with, or recovered from COVID-19 were included in the dataset. The prospective study material was composed of cDNA or gDNA derived from T cells, B-cell-depleted T cells, or PBMCs. HLA class I and class II types, where available, came from metadata supplied by the sample provider rather than from assay-based typing. The repertoires were released in a freely available public database intended as a resource for research on the immune response to SARS-CoV-2. Samples came from the ongoing ImmuneRACE study (first 160 participants) plus 1,254 subjects from 6 global collaborators.

Note on this clone: Its antigen is unknown. No much larger clone exists at a distance of one base, and base qualities are not known.

Reading the germline V gene gives CDR1 ENHRY and CDR2 SYGVKD. Measured from the cysteine to the phenylalanine, the CDR3 is 15 residues long. Just CDR3 DNA is preserved here, 45 bases in frame from base 1. After removal of 2 bases from V and 2 bases from J, the junction retains 4 bases not matched to a gene. Summary of the overall study and its limitations: The amount of clinical and demographic metadata varied by source and participant and was provided uncurated.

TCRbeta CDR3 regions were amplified from genomic DNA by means of the immunoSEQ Assay, a bias-controlled multiplex PCR. Per the original workflow: Within the assay, amplification of reference gene primers was used to estimate how many nucleated cells each sample contained. To quantify the absolute abundance of each unique TCRbeta CDR3 rearrangement, sequence reads were collapsed and filtered. For each sample, productive Simpson clonality was calculated as the square root of Simpson's diversity index over productive rearrangements. Drawn from immuneACCESS, this table holds only the in-frame rearrangements with V and J called that TCRdb kept. Clones are partly lost; checked studies trace under half to an unresolved V gene and leave the rest unexplained. V, J and clone size derive from that table, while D and trimming were established from the DNA sequence. The sample table records about 140,000 clones; approximately 83% of these occur just once. Around 1.6% of the sample is held by the ten biggest clonotypes.

Collaborating institutions collected whole blood in K2EDTA tubes following their own protocols. For TCRbeta analysis, collaborator samples were shipped as frozen whole blood, as isolated PBMCs, or as DNA extracted from either sample type. Rearrangement joined TRBV10-3 to TRBJ2-7; 9 central nucleotides agree with TRBD2. The clonotype comes from a human donor in a cohort sampled during active COVID-19. Sequencing was done on a sample of peripheral blood. The CDR3 sequence is CAISERGTSPYEQYF. The DNA sequence is given as TGTGCCATCAGTGAGAGGGGGACTAGCCCCTACGAGCAGTACTTC.